The 10 T cell receptor beta chains given below trace back to one sample, sequenced in a study of T cells in women clearing cervical HPV infection. Sequencing used immunoSEQ multiplex PCR; TCRdb keeps in-frame clones, though not all of them. The repertoire table contains roughly 49,000 clones. The sample comprised blood buffy coat. Receptor source: a woman between 18 and 75 years old with a cervical HPV16 infection that either progressed to CIN3+ or cleared (not recorded which).

Points on this clone: Coverage ceases 3 residues before the CDR3 finishes, and the germline J gene fills in the end. This rearrangement joins TRBV7-6 to TRBJ1-4; weak D call: TRBD1 (5 bases). This CDR3 region has 16 residues. Germline CDR1 is SGHVS and CDR2 is FNYEAQ. Trimming removed 4 bases from V and 1 base from J, with 13 bases in between. The CDR3 region is CASSSGLGLTNEKLFF. Incomplete CDR3 DNA: TGTGCCAGCAGCTCAGGGTTGGGCTTAACTAATGAAAAA.

Notes on this clone: The read ends 3 residues shy of where the CDR3 ends; the end is completed using the germline J gene. The rearrangement uses TRBV7-3 and TRBJ2-1; 7 bases are a match to TRBD2. Germline loops: CDR1 SGHTA, CDR2 FQGTGA. Trimming at V came to 1 base and at J to 5 bases, leaving 11 bases not matched to a gene. The CDR3 runs to 17 residues. The CDR3 here is CASSLRSRGSFNNEQFF. CDR3 DNA, as far as it was read: TGTGCCAGCAGCTTAAGATCGCGGGGGTCCTTCAACAATGAG.

With respect to this clone: The CDR3 end is not reached by the read, which stops 3 residues before it; the germline J gene fills it in. The rearrangement links TRBV28 to TRBJ2-7, with D perhaps matching TRBD1 (5 bases). V lost 2 bases and J 4 bases, leaving 9 bases between the germline ends. Germline assignment: CDR1 MDHEN and CDR2 SYDVKM. The CDR3 length is 13 residues. The DNA read from the CDR3 is TGTGCCAGCAGTTTAGGGGCAAGATACGAG. It yields the protein CASSLGARYE. The entire CDR3 is CASSLGARYEQYF.

Notes on this clone: Sequencing ends 3 residues short of the CDR3 end; the germline J gene provides the rest. This chain links TRBV7-9 with TRBJ2-5; D not resolved. This CDR3 region has 13 residues. Trimming took 4 bases from V and 1 from J, leaving 7 bases between them. Germline CDR1 reads SEHNR; CDR2 reads FQNEAQ (reference sequence). The CDR3 DNA, read in part, is TGTGCCAGCAGCTCCTGGCCCCAAGAGACC. This codes for CASSSWPQET. The CDR3 in its entirety is CASSSWPQETQYF.

As for this clone: The read finishes 3 residues shy of the CDR3 end, and the germline J gene is used to complete it. Other nucleotide sequences in the sample specify the same CDR3. The genes are TRBV29-1 and TRBJ1-3, with 7 bases identical to TRBD1. The CDR3 totals 12 residues. Per germline, CDR1 SQVTM and CDR2 ANQGSEA. Losses at the gene ends were 6 bases for V and 4 bases for J; bases not matched to a gene: 3. The CDR3 loop reads CSVGTEGNTIYF. CDR3 bases read: TGCAGCGTGGGGACAGAAGGAAACACC.

Note on this clone: The read gets to within 3 residues of the CDR3 end, and the germline J gene fills in the rest. This chain links TRBV5-6 with TRBJ2-5; D not resolved. In germline, CDR1 is SGHDT, CDR2 YYEEEE. The CDR3 has 11 residues. The V gene lost 0 bases and the J gene lost 5 bases, with 2 bases spanning the gap. Partial CDR3 DNA: TGTGCCAGCAGCTTGGCGGAGACC. Its protein is CASSLAET. The CDR3 as a whole reads CASSLAETQYF.

About this clone: Read data end 3 residues before the CDR3 end; the end is taken from the germline J gene. The rearrangement links TRBV6-1 to TRBJ2-7, with D perhaps TRBD2 (5 bases). Germline V gene lookup returns CDR1 MNHNS and CDR2 SASEGT. V was trimmed by 2 bases and J by 3 bases, leaving 17 bases between them. CDR3 length: 16 residues. CDR3 in amino acids: CASSESPQRPLYEQYF. The CDR3 bases that were read are TGTGCCAGCAGTGAAAGCCCTCAGCGGCCCCTCTACGAG.

The CDR3 bases that were read are TGCAGTGCTAGTGACAGTAACTATGGC. Translated: CSASDSNYG. The whole CDR3 region reads CSASDSNYGYTF. This chain connects TRBV20-1 to TRBJ1-2; D may be TRBD1 (5 bases). Sequencing ends 3 residues short of the CDR3 end; the germline J gene provides the rest. V was trimmed by 3 bases and J by 1 base, leaving 6 bases between them. The CDR3 spans 12 residues. The V gene's germline CDR1 is DFQATT and CDR2 SNEGSKA (reference sequence).

Comment on this clone: The read ends 3 residues shy of where the CDR3 ends; the end is completed using the germline J gene. The V gene is TRBV6-1, the J gene TRBJ2-1; 8 positions agree with TRBD2. J was trimmed by 2 bases and V by 0 bases; bases with no gene match: 6. The CDR3 totals 17 residues. Germline V gene data show CDR1 as MNHNS and CDR2 as SASEGT. CDR3 sequence: CASSEAPSGGAYNEQFF. CDR3 bases read: TGTGCCAGCAGTGAAGCCCCGAGCGGGGGTGCCTACAATGAG.

On this clone: The read ends 3 residues early relative to the CDR3; the germline J gene fills the gap. The chain recombines TRBV6-1 with TRBJ1-2, with D possibly TRBD1 on 6 matching bases. The V end was cut by 3 bases, the J end by 3 bases, with 11 bases between. Germline V CDR1 and CDR2: MNHNS, SASEGT. The CDR3 length is 14 residues. CDR3 sequence reads: CASSEVGTYYGYTF. CDR3 bases read: TGTGCCAGCAGTGAGGTCGGGACATACTATGGC.